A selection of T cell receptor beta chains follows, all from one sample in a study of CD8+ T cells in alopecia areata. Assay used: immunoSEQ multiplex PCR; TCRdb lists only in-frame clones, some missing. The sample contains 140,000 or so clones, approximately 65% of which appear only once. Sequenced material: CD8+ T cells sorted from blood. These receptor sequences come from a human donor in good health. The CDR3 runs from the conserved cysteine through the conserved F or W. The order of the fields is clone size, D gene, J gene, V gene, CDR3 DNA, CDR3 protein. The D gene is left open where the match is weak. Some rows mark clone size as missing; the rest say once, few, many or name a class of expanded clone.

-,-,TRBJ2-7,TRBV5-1,TGCGCCAGCAGCTTACAGTCCGGGGGCCGACAGGGCGAGCAGTACTTC,CASSLQSGGRQGEQYF
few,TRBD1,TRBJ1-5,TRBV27,TGTGCCAGCAGTTCCACAGGGGACCAGAATCAGCCCCAGCATTTT,CASSSTGDQNQPQHF
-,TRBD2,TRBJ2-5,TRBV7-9,TGTGCCAGCAGAAAGACTAGCGGGAACTTAGAGACCCAGTACTTC,CASRKTSGNLETQYF
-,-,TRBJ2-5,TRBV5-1,TGCGCCAGCAGCTTGCCGGCAGGGCTCCAAGAGACCCAGTACTTC,CASSLPAGLQETQYF
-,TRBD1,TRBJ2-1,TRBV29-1,TGCAGCGTTGGTAGGGGGCCTTACAATGAGCAGTTCTTC,CSVGRGPYNEQFF
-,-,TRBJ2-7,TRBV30,TGTGCCTGGAGGGAAGGGACCCACTCTACCTACGAGCAGTACTTC,CAWREGTHSTYEQYF
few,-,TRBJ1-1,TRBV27,TGTGCCAGCAGTGCCGATGTGGACACTGAAGCTTTCTTT,CASSADVDTEAFF
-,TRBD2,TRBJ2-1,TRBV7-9,TGTGCCAGCAGCGCGGGACTAGCGGGAGGGTATGAGCAGTTCTTC,CASSAGLAGGYEQFF
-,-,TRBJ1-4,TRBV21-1,TGTGCCAGCAGAAGGGCATGGATGGAAGAAAAACTGTTTTTT,CASRRAWMEEKLFF
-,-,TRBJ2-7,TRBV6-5,TGTGCCAGCAGCCGGGTTTTGCCCCCCTACGAGCAGTACTTC,CASSRVLPPYEQYF
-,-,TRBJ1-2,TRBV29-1,TGCAGCGCAGGGGACTCCTATGGCTACACCTTC,CSAGDSYGYTF
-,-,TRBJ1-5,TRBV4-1,TGCGCCAGCAGCCAGGAGAGCAGTTATCAGCCCCAGCATTTT,CASSQESSYQPQHF
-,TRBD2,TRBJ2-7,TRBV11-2,TGTGCCAGCAGCTTAGGCCGAGGGGGGACTAGGGGCGCCGAGCAGTACTTC,CASSLGRGGTRGAEQYF
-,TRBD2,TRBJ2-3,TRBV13,TGTGCCAGCAGCTCCCGCGGGACTAGCGGGAATACAGATACGCAGTATTTT,CASSSRGTSGNTDTQYF
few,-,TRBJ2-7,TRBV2,TGTGCCAGCAGTGAAGCCTACGAGCAGTACTTC,CASSEAYEQYF
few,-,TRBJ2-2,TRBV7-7,TGTGCCAGCAGCCGGACTGCTACCGGGGAGCTGTTTTTT,CASSRTATGELFF
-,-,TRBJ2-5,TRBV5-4,TGTGCCAGCAGCTTGATCAAGGCCAGACAAGAGACCCAGTACTTC,CASSLIKARQETQYF
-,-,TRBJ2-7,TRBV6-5,TGTGCCAGCAGTGAGCTCCGGTCCCACACCGAGCAGTACTTC,CASSELRSHTEQYF
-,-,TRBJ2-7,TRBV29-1,TGCAGCCCGAAGACCGAGGGGACCTCCTACGAGCAGTACTTC,CSPKTEGTSYEQYF
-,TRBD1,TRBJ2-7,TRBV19,TGTGCCAGCCGGGGCCAGGGGGACTACGAGCAGTACTTC,CASRGQGDYEQYF
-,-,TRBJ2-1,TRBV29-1,TGCAGCGTTGAGAGGGGTCAGGGTAGGGGTGAGCAGTTCTTC,CSVERGQGRGEQFF
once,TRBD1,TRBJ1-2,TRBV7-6,TGTGCCAGCAGCTTGGCTGGACAGGGGGCTTACGGCTACACCTTC,CASSLAGQGAYGYTF
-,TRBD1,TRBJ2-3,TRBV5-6,TGTGCCAGCAGCTGGGACCGGGACAGGGGCCGTGGCACAGATACGCAGTATTTT,CASSWDRDRGRGTDTQYF
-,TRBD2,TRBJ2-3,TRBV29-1,TGCAGCGTTAGAGGACTAGCGGGACGCACAGATACGCAGTATTTT,CSVRGLAGRTDTQYF
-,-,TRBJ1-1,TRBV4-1,TGCGCCAGCAGCCAAGGTTTGGCGAACACTGAAGCTTTCTTT,CASSQGLANTEAFF
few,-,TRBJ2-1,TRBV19,TGTGCCAGTAGTCTTCGTAGCGGCACTTACAATGAGCAGTTCTTC,CASSLRSGTYNEQFF
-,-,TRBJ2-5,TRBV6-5,TGTGCCAGCAGTTACTCGTCGGGACCGGGAGAGACCCAGTACTTC,CASSYSSGPGETQYF
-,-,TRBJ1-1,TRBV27,TGTGCCAGCAGTTTAGCGATTAGGCGGTCTGAAGCTTTCTTT,CASSLAIRRSEAFF
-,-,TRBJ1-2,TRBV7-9,TGTGCCAGCAGCTTAGGACAGGCAACTAACTATGGCTACACCTTC,CASSLGQATNYGYTF
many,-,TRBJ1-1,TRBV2,TGTGCCAGCTCAGAGGCCCTGGAGGCTTTCTTT,CASSEALEAFF
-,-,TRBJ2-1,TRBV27,TGTGCCAGCAGTGGGGGGTACCCCGGCGATGAGCAGTTCTTC,CASSGGYPGDEQFF
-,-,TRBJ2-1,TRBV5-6,TGTGCCAGCAGCTTTGCGGGCAATGAGCAGTTCTTC,CASSFAGNEQFF
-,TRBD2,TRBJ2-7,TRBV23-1,TGCGCCAGCAGTCAATATTCTGAGCGGGAGGTGGGCGAGCAGTACTTC,CASSQYSEREVGEQYF
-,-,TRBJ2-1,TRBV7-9,TGTGCCAGCAGCTCCCAGGAGACTCGCACCTACAATGAGCAGTTCTTC,CASSSQETRTYNEQFF
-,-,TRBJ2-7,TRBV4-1,TGCGCCAGCAGCTATTTTCAGGGGCCCGAGCAGTACTTC,CASSYFQGPEQYF
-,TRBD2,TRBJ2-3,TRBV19,TGTGCCACCTACGGGGGGACGTGGACAGATACGCAGTATTTT,CATYGGTWTDTQYF
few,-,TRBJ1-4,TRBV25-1,TGTGCCAGCAGTGAATCTACCGGGGCAGAAAAACTGTTTTTT,CASSESTGAEKLFF
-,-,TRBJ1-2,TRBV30,TGTGCCTGGAGTCAGGGGAGTTTGGATGGCTACACCTTC,CAWSQGSLDGYTF
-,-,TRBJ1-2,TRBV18,TGTGCCAGCTCACTTGACCGAGCTAACTATGGCTACACCTTC,CASSLDRANYGYTF
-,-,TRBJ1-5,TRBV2,TGTGCCAGCAGACGAACCCAGGTTGGGGGCAATCAGCCCCAGCATTTT,CASRRTQVGGNQPQHF
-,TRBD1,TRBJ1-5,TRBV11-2,TGTGCCAGCAGCCGAGGACAGGGTTATGAGTCCCAGCATTTT,CASSRGQGYESQHF